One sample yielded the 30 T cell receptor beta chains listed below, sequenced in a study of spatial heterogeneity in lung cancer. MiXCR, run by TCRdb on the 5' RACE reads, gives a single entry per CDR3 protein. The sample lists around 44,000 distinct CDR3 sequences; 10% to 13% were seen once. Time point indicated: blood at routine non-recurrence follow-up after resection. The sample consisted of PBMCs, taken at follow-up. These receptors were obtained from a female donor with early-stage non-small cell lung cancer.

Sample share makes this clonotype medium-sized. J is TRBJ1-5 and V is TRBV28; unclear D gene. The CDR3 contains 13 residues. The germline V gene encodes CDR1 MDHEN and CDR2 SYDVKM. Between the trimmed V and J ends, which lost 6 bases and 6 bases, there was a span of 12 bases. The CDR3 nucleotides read TGTGCCAGCAGAGCTGGAATAGCTCAGCCCCAGCATTTT. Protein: CASRAGIAQPQHF.

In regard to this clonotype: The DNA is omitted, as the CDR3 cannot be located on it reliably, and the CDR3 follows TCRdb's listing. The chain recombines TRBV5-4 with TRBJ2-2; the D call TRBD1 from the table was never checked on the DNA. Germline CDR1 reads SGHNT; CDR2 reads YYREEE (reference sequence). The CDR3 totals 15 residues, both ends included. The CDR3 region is CASSPPGTLPGSCFF.

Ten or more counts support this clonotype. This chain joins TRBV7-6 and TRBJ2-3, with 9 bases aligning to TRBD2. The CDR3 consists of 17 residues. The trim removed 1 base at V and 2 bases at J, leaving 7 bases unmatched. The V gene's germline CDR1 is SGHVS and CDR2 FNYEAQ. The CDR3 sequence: CASSLEGSGGTTDTQYF. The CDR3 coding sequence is TGTGCCAGCAGCTTAGAGGGCAGCGGGGGGACCACAGATACGCAGTATTTT.

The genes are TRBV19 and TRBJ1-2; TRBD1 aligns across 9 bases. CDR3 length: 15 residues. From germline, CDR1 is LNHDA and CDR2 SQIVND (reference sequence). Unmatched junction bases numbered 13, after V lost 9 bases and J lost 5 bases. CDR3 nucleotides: TGTGCCAGCATGCCCCGGGACAGGGATACTTATGGCTACACCTTC. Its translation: CASMPRDRDTYGYTF.

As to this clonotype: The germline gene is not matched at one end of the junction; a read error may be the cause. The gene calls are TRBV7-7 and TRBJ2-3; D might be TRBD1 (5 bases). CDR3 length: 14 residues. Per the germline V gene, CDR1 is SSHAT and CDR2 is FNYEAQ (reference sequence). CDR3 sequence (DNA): TGTGCTAGCAGCTTAGCAGGGTTCGCAGATACGCAGTATTTT. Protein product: CASSLAGFADTQYF.

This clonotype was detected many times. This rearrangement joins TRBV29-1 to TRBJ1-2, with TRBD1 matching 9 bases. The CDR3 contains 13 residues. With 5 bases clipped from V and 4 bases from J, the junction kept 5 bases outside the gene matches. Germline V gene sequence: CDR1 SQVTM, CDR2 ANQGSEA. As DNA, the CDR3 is TGCAGCGTTAGACAGGGGGAAAGCTATGGCTACACCTTC. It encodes CSVRQGESYGYTF.

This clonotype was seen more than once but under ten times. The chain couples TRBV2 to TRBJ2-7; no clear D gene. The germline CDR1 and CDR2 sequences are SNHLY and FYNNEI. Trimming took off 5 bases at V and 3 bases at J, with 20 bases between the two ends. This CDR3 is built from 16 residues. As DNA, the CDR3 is TGTGCCAGCAGTCAAGTTGGACCCGGCGGTAACTACGAGCAGTACTTC. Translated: CASSQVGPGGNYEQYF.

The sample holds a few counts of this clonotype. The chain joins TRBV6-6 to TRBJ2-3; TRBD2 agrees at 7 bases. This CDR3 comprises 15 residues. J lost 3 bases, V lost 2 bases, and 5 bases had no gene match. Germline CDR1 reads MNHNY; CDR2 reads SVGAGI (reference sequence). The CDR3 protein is CASSYAGVSTDTQYF. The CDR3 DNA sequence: TGTGCCAGCAGTTACGCGGGAGTGAGTACAGATACGCAGTATTTT.

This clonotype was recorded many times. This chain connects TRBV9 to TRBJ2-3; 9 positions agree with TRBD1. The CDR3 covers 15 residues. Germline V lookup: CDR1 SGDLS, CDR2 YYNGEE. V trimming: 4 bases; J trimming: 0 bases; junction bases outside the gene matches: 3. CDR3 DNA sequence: TGTGCCAGCAGCACCGGACAGGGGAGCACAGATACGCAGTATTTT. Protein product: CASSTGQGSTDTQYF.

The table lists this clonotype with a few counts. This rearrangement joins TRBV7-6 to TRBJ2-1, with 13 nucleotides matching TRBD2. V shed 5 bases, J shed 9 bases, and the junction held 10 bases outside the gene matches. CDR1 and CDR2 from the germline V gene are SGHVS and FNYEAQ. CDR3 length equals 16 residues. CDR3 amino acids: CASSGLAGAPRSEQFF. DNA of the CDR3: TGTGCCAGCAGCGGACTAGCGGGGGCCCCTCGGAGTGAGCAGTTCTTC. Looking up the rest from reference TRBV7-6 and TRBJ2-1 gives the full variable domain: GAGVSQSPRYKVTKRGQDVALRCDPISGHVSLYWYRQALGQGPEFLTYFNYEAQQDKSGLPNDRFSAERPEGSISTLTIQRTEQRDSAMYRCASSGLAGAPRSEQFFGPGTRLTVL.

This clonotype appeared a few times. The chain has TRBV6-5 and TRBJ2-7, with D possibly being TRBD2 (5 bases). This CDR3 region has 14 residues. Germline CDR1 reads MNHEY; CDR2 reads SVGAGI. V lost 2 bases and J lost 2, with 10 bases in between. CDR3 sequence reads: CASSYIGNTYEQYF. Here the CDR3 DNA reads TGTGCCAGCAGTTACATCGGGAATACCTACGAGCAGTACTTC.

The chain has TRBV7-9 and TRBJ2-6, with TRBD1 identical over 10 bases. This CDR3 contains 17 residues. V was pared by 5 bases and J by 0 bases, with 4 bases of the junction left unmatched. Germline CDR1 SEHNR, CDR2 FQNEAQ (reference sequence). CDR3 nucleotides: TGTGCCAGCAGCCCGGGACAGGGGATCTCTGGGGCCAACGTCCTGACTTTC. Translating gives CASSPGQGISGANVLTF.

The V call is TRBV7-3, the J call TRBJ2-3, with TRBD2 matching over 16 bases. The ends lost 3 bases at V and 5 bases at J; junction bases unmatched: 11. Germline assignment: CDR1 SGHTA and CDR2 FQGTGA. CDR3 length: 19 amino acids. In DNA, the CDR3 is TGTGCCAGCAGCTTCATGCCGGGACTAGCGGGGGGGCCGGGAGATACGCAGTATTTT. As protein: CASSFMPGLAGGPGDTQYF.

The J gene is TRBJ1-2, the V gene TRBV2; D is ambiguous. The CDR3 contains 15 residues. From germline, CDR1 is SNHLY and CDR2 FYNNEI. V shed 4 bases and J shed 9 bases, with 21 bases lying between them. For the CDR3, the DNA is TGTGCCAGCAGTGTCGGGCAGGCGATTTTGGGGAGCTACACCTTC. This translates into CASSVGQAILGSYTF. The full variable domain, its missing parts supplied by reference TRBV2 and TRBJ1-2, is EPEVTQTPSHQVTQMGQEVILRCVPISNHLYFYWYRQILGQKVEFLVSFYNNEISEKSEIFDDQFSVERPDGSNFTLKIRSTKLEDSAMYFCASSVGQAILGSYTFGSGTRLTVV.

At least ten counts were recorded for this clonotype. The CDR3, as DNA: TGTGCCAGCAATGGAGGACAGGGGGCCGAGCAGTACTTC. Translated, it gives CASNGGQGAEQYF. V gene TRBV2 combines with J gene TRBJ2-7; 11 bases are a match to TRBD1. CDR3 length: 13 amino acids. With V trimmed by 7 bases and J by 6 bases, 5 bases remained unmatched. Germline loops: CDR1 SNHLY, CDR2 FYNNEI.

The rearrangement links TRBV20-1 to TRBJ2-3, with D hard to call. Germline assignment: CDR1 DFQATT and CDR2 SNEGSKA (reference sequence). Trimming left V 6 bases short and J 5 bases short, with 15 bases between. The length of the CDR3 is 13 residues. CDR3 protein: CSAPPSARDTQYF. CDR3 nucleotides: TGCAGTGCCCCCCCTTCGGCTAGAGATACGCAGTATTTT.

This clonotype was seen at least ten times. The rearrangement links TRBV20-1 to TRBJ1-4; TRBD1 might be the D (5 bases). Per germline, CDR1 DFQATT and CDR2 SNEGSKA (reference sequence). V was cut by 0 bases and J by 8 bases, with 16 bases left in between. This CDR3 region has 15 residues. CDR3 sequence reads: CSARDNGGFREKLFF. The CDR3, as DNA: TGCAGTGCTAGAGATAATGGGGGGTTTCGGGAAAAACTGTTTTTT.

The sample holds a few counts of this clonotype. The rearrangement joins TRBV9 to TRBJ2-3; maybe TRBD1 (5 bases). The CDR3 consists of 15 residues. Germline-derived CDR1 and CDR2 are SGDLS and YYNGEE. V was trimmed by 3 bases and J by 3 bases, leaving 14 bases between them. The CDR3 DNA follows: TGTGCCAGCAGCGAGATTCAGGGCCGGACAGATACGCAGTATTTT. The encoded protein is CASSEIQGRTDTQYF. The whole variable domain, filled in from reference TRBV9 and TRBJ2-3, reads DSGVTQTPKHLITATGQRVTLRCSPRSGDLSVYWYQQSLDQGLQFLIQYYNGEERAKGNILERFSAQQFPDLHSELNLSSLELGDSALYFCASSEIQGRTDTQYFGPGTRLTVL.

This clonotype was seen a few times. This chain's CDR3 is CASSPQDASRPQHF. DNA for the CDR3: TGTGCCAGCAGCCCCCAGGACGCCTCGAGGCCCCAGCATTTT. V usage is TRBV6-5 and J usage is TRBJ1-5; D is unclear. The CDR3 contains 14 residues. V gave up 6 bases and J gave up 9 bases, with 18 bases separating them. From germline, CDR1 is MNHEY and CDR2 SVGAGI.

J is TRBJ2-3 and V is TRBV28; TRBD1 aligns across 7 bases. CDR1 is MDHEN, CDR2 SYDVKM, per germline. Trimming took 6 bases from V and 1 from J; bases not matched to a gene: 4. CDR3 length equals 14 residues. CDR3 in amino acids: CASSDQGGTDTQYF. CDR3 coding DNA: TGTGCCAGCAGCGACCAGGGGGGCACAGATACGCAGTATTTT.

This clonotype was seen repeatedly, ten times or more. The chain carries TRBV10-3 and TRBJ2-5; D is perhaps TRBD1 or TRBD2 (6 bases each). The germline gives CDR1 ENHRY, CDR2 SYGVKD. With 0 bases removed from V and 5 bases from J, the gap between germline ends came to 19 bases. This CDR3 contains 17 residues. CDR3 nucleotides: TGTGCCATCAGTGAGTCGGTGTTTCAACAGGGACTTGAGACCCAGTACTTC. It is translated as CAISESVFQQGLETQYF.

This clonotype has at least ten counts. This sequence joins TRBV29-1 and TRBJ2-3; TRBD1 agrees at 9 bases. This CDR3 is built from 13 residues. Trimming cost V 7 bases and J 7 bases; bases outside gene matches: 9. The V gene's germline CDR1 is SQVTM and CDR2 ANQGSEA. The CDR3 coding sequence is TGCAGCGCTCCCGGGACAGGGAGCAATACGCAGTATTTT. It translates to CSAPGTGSNTQYF.

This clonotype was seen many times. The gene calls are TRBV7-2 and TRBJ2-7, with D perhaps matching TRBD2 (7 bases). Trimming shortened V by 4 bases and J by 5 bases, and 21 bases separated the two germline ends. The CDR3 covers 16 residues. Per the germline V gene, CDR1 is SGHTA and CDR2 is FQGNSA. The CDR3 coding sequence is TGTGCCAGCAGCTCAGCCCCCGGGGGGCGGGGGAACGAGCAGTACTTC. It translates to CASSSAPGGRGNEQYF.

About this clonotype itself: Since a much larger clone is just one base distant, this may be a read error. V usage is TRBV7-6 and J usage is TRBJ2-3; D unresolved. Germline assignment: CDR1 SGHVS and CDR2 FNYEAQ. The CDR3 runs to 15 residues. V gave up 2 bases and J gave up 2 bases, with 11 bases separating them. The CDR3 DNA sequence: TGTGCCAGCAGCTTAACGTGGTTCCTCACAGATACGCAGTATTTT. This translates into CASSLTWFLTDTQYF.

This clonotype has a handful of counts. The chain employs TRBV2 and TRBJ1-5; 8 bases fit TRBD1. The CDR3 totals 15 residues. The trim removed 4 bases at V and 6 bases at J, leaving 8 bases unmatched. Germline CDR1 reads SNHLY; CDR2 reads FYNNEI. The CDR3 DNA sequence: TGTGCCAGCAGTGCGGACAGGGCCGACGGTCAGCCCCAGCATTTT. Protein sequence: CASSADRADGQPQHF.

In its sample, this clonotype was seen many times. In DNA form, the CDR3 reads TGTGCCAGCACCTTGGACGGATTCTACGAGCAGTACTTC. Translation gives CASTLDGFYEQYF. The chain uses TRBV7-9 and TRBJ2-7, with no clear D. The CDR3 is 13 residues long. CDR1 and CDR2 from the germline V gene are SEHNR and FQNEAQ (reference sequence). V was pared by 7 bases and J by 3 bases, with 13 bases between.

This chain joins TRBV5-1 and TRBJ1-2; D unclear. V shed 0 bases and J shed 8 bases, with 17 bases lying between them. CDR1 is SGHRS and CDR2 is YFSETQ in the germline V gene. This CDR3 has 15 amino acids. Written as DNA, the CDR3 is TGCGCCAGCAGCTTGGATGCTCAGAACGTAGGCGGCTACACCTTC. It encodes CASSLDAQNVGGYTF.

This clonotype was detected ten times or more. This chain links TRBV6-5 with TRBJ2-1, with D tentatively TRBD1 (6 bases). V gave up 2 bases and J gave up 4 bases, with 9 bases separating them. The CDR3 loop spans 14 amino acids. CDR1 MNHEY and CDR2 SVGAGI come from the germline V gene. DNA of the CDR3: TGTGCCAGCAGTTACCGAGGACAGTACAATGAGCAGTTCTTC. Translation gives CASSYRGQYNEQFF.

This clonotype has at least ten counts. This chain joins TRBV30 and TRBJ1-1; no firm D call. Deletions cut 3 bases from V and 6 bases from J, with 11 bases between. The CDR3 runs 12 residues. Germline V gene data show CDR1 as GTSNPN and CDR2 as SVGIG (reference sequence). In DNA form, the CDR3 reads TGTGCCTGGAGCTCGAGAGGCGCTGAAGCTTTCTTT. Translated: CAWSSRGAEAFF.

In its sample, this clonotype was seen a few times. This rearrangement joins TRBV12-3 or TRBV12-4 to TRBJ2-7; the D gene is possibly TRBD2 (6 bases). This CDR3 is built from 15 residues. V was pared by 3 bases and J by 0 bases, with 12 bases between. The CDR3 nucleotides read TGTGCCAGCAGTTTTCGGGGGATAAGCTCCTACGAGCAGTACTTC. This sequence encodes CASSFRGISSYEQYF.